Described below is a single T cell receptor (beta chain) sequence and its context. Its antigen has not been determined. No much larger clonotype is one base removed from it; base qualities were not supplied. The sample originates from a study of shared clonotypes between healthy human individuals (dated by TCRdb to 2020 to 2021). With respect to the entire study: Two women and a few men aged 18 to 49 years were included in the cohort. For each donor, CD4 naive and CD4 memory were each run on three plates, CD8 naive on two plates, and CD8 memory on one plate. To estimate repertoire size and how much clonotype sharing occurs between individuals, the study deeply sequenced the blood TCR repertoires of roughly 5 healthy adults. To increase sequencing depth and limit assay-specific biases, TCR repertoire library preparation and sequencing were carried out by different laboratories using diverse techniques. Each donor's leukapheresis produced roughly between roughly 0.85 and 9.5 billion PBMCs.

Using the deep immunoSEQ assay, TCR CDR3 regions were amplified from genomic DNA by multiplex PCR. Extracted genomic DNA from each cell subset was spread evenly across all wells of several immunoSEQ 96-well plates, with each plate serving as a replicate. Each replicate PCR for sorted subsets received about 180 ng genomic DNA, equal to tens of thousands of T cell genomes. The purified libraries were quantified using a Qubit 3.0 fluorometer, sized with a Bioanalyzer 2100, and then quantified again using the KAPA Library Quantification kit. Every immunoSEQ 96-well plate was sequenced on a dedicated single-read 150-cycle Illumina NextSeq 550 flow cell. For the original study's pipeline: Because only junctional sequences without quality scores were contained in the immunoSEQ output, filtering matching that applied to full-length reads could not be performed. To assign V/J genes and CDR3, sequences were annotated against IMGT germline references using PyIR, a Python wrapper for IgBLAST v1.9. Reads were removed for weak V/J assignments (E-value above 1e-6), missing CDR3, stop codons, out-of-frame junctions, or ambiguous translated residues. V3J clonotypes were defined by identical inferred V gene, J gene, and CDR3 amino acid sequence. Percentage overlap between repertoires was calculated by dividing the number of shared unique clonotypes by the size of the smaller repertoire. RTK rarefaction, the Chao1 estimator, and Recon v2.1 estimates of unobserved clonotypes were used to assess repertoire richness. Generation probabilities for all TCRbeta clonotypes obtained by the gDNA method from a handful of donors were computed using OLGA. TCRdb holds this immuneACCESS table with in-frame rearrangements only. Some clones are missing; in checked studies, unresolved V genes explain under half, and the rest has no known cause. V and J calls and clone size are given by that table; D and trimming were obtained from the DNA. For this sample there are 2,500,000 or so clones; approximately 93% appear just once. 0.35% to 0.45% of the sample rests with the top ten.

Healthy HIV-negative adults with no recently reported acute infections or vaccinations were included as donors. Every donor was a Caucasian adult living in Nashville, Tennessee, USA. CD4+ T cells were enriched by magnetic negative selection; naive cells were then positively selected on CD45RA, and the negative fraction formed the memory subset. Blood was obtained by leukapheresis, after which PBMCs were separated by Ficoll-Histopaque density gradient centrifugation and cryopreserved in liquid nitrogen vapor phase. Analytical flow cytometry was used to check the purity and quantity of every magnetically sorted T cell population. From each sorted fraction, genomic DNA was isolated and quantified by UV absorbance on a Nanodrop 2000c. V is shortened by 6 bases, J by 1 base, and the region joining them spans 16 bases. The germline V gene provides CDR1 KGHSH and CDR2 LQKENI. The CDR3 goes from the cysteine to the phenylalanine over 16 residues. The retained sequence is limited to the CDR3, 48 bases, with the frame set at the first base.

The full study reports these points: Only blood was sampled, and tissue TCR repertoires likely differ from those in blood. Naive subsets generally had larger estimated clonotype richness than memory subsets did. The small number of donors limited the genetic and exposure-history diversity represented. Across a few donors, roughly 5.1% of naive CD4, roughly 3.8% of naive CD8, about 2.3% of memory CD4, and about 0.4% of memory CD8 clonotypes were shared. Clonotypes shared by all four sorted-subset donors showed higher generation probabilities than non-shared clonotypes. Based on pairwise subsampling, the degree of clonotype sharing among donors was expected to be affected by sequencing depth. Rarefaction of sorted-subset datasets indicated incomplete sequencing despite the large sequencing depth.

Sequenced: naive CD4+ T cells from PBMCs. The cell subset or site label of this sample denotes: CD45RA+ positively selected. The TCR was taken from a man between 18 and 29 years old in good health. Some clones in this sample may be carry-over from other donors' samples. The rearrangement joined TRBV18 to TRBJ1-3, with no confidently assigned D gene. The sequence in DNA is TGTGCCAGCTCTCCTGAGTACGTCCCTTCTGGAAACACCATATATTTT. It is translated as CASSPEYVPSGNTIYF.